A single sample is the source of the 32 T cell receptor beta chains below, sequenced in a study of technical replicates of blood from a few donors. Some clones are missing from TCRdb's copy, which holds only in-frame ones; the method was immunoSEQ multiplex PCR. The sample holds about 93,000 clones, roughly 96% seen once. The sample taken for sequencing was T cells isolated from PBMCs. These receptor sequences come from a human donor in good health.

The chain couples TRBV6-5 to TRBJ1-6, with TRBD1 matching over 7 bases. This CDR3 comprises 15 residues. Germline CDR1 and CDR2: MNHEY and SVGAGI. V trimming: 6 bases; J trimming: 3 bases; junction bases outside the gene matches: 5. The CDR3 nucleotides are TGTGCCAGCAGGAAGAGGGACAGCTATAATTCACCCCTCCACTTT. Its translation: CASRKRDSYNSPLHF.

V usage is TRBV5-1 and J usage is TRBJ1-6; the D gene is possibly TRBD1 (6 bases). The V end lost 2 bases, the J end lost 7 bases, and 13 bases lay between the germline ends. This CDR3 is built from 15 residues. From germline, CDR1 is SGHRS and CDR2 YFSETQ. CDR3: CASSFFVTGNSPLHF. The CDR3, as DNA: TGCGCCAGCAGCTTTTTTGTAACAGGGAATTCACCCCTCCACTTT.

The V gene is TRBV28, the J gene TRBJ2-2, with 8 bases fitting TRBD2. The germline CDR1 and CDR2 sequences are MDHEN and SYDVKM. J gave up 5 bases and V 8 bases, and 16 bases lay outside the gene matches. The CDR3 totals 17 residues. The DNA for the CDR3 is TGTGCCAGCCGCCTGGGCACCCTAGCGGGCGATACCGGGGAGCTGTTTTTT. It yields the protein CASRLGTLAGDTGELFF.

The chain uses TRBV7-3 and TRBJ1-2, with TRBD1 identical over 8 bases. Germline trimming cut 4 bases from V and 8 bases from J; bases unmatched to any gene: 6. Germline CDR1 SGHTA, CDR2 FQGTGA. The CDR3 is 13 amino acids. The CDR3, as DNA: TGTGCCAGCAGCTCCAGGGGGCGAGGAGGCTACACCTTC. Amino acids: CASSSRGRGGYTF.

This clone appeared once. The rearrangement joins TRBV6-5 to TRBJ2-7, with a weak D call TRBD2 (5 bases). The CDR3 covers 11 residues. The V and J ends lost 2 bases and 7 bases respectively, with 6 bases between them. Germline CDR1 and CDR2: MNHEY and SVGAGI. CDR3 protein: CASSYGEEQYF. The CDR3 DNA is TGTGCCAGCAGTTACGGGGAGGAGCAGTACTTC.

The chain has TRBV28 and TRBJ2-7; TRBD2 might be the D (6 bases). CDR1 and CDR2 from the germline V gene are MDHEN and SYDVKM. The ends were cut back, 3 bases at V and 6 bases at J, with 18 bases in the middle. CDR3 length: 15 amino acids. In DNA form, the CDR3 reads TGTGCCAGCAGTTTCCCTTTGGGGGGTGGAGTCGAGCAGTACTTC. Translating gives CASSFPLGGGVEQYF.

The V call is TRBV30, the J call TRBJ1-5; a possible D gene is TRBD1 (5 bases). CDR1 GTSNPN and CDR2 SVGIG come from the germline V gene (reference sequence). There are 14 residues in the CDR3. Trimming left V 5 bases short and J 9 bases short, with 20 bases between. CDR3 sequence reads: CAWGGGEGAGPQHF. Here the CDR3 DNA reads TGTGCCTGGGGAGGAGGGGAGGGCGCCGGGCCCCAGCATTTT.

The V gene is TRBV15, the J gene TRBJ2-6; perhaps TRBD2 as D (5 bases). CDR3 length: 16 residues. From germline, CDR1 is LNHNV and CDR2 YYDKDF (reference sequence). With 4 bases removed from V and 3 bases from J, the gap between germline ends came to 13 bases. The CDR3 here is CATSMEPGDGANVLTF. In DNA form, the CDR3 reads TGTGCCACCAGCATGGAGCCCGGGGATGGGGCCAACGTCCTGACTTTC.

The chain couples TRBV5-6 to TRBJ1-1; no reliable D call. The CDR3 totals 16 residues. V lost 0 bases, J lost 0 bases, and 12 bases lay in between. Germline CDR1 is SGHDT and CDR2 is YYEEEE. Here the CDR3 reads CASSLELWLLNTEAFF. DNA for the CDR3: TGTGCCAGCAGCTTGGAATTGTGGCTTCTGAACACTGAAGCTTTCTTT.

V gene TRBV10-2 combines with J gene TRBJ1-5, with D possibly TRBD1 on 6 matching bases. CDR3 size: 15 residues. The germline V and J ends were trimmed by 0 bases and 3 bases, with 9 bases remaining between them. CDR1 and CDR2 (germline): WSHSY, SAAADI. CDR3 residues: CASSESTGPNQPQHF. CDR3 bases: TGCGCCAGCAGTGAGTCGACAGGCCCCAATCAGCCCCAGCATTTT.

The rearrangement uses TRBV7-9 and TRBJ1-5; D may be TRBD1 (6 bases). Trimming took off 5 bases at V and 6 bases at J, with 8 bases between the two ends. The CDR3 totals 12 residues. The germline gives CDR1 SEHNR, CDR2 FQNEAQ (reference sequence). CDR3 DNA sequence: TGTGCCAGCAGCCCGGACAGTCAGCCCCAGCATTTT. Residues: CASSPDSQPQHF. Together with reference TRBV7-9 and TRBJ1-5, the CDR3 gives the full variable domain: DTGVSQNPRHKITKRGQNVTFRCDPISEHNRLYWYRQTLGQGPEFLTYFQNEAQLEKSRLLSDRFSAERPKGSFSTLEIQRTEQGDSAMYLCASSPDSQPQHFGDGTRLSIL.

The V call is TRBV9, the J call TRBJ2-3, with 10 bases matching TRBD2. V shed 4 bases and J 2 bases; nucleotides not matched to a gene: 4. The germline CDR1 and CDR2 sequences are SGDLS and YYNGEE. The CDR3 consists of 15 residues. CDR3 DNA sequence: TGTGCCAGCAGCATAGGACTAGCGGACACAGATACGCAGTATTTT. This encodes CASSIGLADTDTQYF.

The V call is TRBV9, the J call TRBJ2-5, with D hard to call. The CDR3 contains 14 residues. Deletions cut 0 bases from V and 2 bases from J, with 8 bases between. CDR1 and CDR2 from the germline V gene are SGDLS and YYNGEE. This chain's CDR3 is CASSVDGLQETQYF. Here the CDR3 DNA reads TGTGCCAGCAGCGTAGACGGGTTACAAGAGACCCAGTACTTC. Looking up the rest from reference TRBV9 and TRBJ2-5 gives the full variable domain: DSGVTQTPKHLITATGQRVTLRCSPRSGDLSVYWYQQSLDQGLQFLIQYYNGEERAKGNILERFSAQQFPDLHSELNLSSLELGDSALYFCASSVDGLQETQYFGPGTRLLVL.

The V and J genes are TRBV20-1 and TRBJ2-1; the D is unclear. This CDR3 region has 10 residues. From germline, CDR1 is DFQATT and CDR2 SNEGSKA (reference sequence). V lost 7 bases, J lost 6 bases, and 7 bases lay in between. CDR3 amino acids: CSVISNEQFF. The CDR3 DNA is TGCAGTGTTATTAGCAATGAGCAGTTCTTC.

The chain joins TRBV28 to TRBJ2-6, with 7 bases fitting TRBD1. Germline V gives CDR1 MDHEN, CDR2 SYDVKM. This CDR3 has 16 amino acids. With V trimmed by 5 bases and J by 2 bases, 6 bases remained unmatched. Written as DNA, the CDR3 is TGTGCCAGCAGTGCCGACAGGGCGGCTGGGGCCAACGTCCTGACTTTC. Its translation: CASSADRAAGANVLTF.

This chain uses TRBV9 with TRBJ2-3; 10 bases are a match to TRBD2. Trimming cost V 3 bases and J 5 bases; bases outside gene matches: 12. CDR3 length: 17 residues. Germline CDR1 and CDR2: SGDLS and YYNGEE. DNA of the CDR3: TGTGCCAGCAGCGCTAGCGGGAGTGGATTTTTTGGAGATACGCAGTATTTT. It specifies CASSASGSGFFGDTQYF.

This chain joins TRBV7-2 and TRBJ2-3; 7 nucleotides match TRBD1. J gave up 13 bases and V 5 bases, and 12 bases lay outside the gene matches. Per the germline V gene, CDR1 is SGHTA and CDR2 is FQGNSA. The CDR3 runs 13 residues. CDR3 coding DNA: TGTGCCAGCAGCCCGCCGTCCGACAGGGAAGAGTATTTT. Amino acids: CASSPPSDREEYF.

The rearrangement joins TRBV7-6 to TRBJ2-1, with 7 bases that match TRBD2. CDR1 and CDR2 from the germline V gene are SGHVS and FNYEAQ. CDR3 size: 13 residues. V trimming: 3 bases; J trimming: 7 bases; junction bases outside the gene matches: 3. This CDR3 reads CASSFGGSNEQFF. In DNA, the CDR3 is TGTGCCAGCAGCTTCGGCGGGAGTAATGAGCAGTTCTTC.

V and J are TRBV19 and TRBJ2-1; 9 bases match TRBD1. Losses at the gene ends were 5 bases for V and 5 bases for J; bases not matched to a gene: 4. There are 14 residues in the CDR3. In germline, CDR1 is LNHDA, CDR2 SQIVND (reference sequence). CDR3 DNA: TGTGCCAGTAGTCCTTGGACAGGGGACAATGAGCAGTTCTTC. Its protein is CASSPWTGDNEQFF.

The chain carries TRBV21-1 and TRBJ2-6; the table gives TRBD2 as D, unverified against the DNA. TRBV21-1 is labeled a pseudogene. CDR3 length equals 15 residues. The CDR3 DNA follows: TGTGCCAGCAGCGTACGGGACTCTGGGGCCAACGTCCTGACTTTC. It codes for CASSVRDSGANVLTF.

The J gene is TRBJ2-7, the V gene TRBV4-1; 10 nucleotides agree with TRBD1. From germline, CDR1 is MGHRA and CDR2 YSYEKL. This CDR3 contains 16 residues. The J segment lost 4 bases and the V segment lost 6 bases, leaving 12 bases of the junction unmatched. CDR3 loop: CASSQIAGQGSYEQYF. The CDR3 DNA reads TGCGCCAGCAGTCAGATTGCGGGACAGGGGTCTTACGAGCAGTACTTC.

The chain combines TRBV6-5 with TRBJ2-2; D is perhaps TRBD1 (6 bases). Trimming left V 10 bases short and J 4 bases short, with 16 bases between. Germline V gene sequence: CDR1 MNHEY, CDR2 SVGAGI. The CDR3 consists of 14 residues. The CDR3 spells CATVRTDFTGELFF. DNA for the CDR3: TGTGCCACCGTCCGGACAGACTTCACCGGGGAGCTGTTTTTT.

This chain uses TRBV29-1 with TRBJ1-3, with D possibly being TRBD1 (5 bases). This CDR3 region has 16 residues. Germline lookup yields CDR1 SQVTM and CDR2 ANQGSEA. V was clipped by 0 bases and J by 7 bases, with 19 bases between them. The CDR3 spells CSVEDPSDIPVNTIYF. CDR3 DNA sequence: TGCAGCGTTGAAGATCCCTCGGACATTCCAGTTAACACCATATATTTT.

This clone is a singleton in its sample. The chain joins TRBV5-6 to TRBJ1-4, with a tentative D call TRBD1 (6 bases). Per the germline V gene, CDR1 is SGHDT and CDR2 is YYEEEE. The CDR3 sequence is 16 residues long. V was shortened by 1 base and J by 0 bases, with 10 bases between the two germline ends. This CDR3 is CASSLTTGSTNEKLFF. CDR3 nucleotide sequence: TGTGCCAGCAGCTTGACTACAGGGTCAACTAATGAAAAACTGTTTTTT.

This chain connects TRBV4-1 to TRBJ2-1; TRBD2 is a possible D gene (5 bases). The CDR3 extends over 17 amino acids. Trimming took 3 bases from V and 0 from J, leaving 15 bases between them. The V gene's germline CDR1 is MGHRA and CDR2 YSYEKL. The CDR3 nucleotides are TGCGCCAGCAGCCAGCCAGCGGCTCCAGACTCCTACAATGAGCAGTTCTTC. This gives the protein CASSQPAAPDSYNEQFF.

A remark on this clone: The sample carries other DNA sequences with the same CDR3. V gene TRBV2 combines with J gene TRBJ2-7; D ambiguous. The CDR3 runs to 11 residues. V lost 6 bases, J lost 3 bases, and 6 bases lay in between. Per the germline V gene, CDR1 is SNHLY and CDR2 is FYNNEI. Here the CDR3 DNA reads TGTGCCAGCAGGGAGCTCTACGAGCAGTACTTC. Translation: CASRELYEQYF.

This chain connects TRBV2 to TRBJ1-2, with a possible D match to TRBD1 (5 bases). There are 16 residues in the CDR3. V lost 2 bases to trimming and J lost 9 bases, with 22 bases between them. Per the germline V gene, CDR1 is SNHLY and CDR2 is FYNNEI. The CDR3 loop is CASSELPGTYPGRYTF. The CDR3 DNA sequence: TGTGCCAGCAGTGAACTACCAGGGACTTATCCGGGACGCTACACCTTC.

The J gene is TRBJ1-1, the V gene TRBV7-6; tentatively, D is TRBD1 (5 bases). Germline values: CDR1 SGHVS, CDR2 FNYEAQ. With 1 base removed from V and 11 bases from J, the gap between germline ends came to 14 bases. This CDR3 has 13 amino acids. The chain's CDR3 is CASSLGGREGAFF. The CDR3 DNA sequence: TGTGCCAGCAGCTTAGGTGGCAGGGAGGGCGCTTTCTTT.

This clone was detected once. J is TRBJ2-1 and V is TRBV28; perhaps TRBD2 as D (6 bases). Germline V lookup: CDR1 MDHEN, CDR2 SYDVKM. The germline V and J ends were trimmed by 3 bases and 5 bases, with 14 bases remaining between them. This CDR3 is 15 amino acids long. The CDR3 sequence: CASSFTGLPDNEQFF. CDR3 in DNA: TGTGCCAGCAGTTTTACGGGACTCCCTGACAATGAGCAGTTCTTC. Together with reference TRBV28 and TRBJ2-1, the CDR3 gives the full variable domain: DVKVTQSSRYLVKRTGEKVFLECVQDMDHENMFWYRQDPGLGLRLIYFSYDVKMKEKGDIPEGYSVSREKKERFSLILESASTNQTSMYLCASSFTGLPDNEQFFGPGTRLTVL.

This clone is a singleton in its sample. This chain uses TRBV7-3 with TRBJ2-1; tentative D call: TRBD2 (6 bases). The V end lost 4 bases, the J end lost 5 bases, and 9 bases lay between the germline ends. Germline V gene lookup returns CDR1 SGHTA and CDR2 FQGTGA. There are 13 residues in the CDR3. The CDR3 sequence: CASSSGLNNEQFF. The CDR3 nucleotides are TGTGCCAGCAGCTCGGGACTTAACAATGAGCAGTTCTTC.

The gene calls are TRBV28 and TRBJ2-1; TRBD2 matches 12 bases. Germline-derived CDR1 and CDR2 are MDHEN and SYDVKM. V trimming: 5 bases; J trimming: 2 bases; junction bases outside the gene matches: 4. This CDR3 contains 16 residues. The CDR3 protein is CASSTRLAGAYNEQFF. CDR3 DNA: TGTGCCAGCAGTACCAGACTAGCGGGGGCCTACAATGAGCAGTTCTTC.

CDR3 in amino acids: CASSIGQNTGELFF. CDR3 coding DNA: TGTGCCAGTAGTATTGGGCAGAACACCGGGGAGCTGTTTTTT. This rearrangement joins TRBV19 to TRBJ2-2; no definite D call. The CDR3 is 14 amino acids. V dropped 3 bases and J dropped 1 base, with 6 bases sitting between them. The germline gives CDR1 LNHDA, CDR2 SQIVND (reference sequence).